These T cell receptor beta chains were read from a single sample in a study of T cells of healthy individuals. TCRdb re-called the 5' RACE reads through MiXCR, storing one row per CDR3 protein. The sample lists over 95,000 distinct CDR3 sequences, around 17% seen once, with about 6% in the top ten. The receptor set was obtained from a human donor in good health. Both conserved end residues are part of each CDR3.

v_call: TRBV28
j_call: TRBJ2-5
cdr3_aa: CASSLWTDSGHIQDLETQYF

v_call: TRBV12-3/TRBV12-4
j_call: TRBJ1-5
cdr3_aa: CASSREVVRPQHF

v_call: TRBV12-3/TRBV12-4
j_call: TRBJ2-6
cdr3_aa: CASMGDSSGANVLTF

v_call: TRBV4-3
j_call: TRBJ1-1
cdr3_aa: CASSQSGMNTEAFF

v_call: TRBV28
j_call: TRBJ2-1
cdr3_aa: CASSPSLVGYEQFF

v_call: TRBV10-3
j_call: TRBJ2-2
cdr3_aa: CAIGGAGAITGELFF

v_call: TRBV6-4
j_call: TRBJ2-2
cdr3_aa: CASSALAGAAGELFF

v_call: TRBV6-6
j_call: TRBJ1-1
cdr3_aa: CASSYLYSWF

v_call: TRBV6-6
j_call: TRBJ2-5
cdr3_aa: CASSSPVRETQYF

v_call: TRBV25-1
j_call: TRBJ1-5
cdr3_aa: CASSEGDQPQHF

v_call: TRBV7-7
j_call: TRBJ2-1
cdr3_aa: CASSLGLAGTYNEQFF

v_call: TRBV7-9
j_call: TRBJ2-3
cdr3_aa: CASSLPPGAFTDTQYF

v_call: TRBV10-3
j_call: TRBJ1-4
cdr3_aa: CAISDREKLFF

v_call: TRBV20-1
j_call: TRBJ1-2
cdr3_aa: CSARDVFRYTF

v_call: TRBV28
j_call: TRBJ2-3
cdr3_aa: CASSFRGDTQYF

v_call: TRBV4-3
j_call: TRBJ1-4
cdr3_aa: CASSPRTASNEKLFF

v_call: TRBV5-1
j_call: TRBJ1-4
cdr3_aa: CASSLGGGLNTNEKLFF

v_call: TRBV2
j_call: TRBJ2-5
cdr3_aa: CASIKGVIQETQYF

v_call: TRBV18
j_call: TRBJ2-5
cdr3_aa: CASSPRASGETQYF

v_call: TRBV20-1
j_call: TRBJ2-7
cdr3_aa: CSARIGTGGYEQYF

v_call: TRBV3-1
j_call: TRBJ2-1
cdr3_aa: CASSQGNSNNEQFF

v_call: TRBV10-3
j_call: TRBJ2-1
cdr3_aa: CATSPGDLNEQFF

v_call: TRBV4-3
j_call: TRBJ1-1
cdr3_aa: CASSATGKATEAFF

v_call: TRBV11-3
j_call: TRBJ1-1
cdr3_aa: CASSLGGSLFF

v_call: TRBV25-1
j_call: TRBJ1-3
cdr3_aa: CASSDPGYSGNTIYF

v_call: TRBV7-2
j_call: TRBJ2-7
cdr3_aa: CASSFRIADPIYEQYF

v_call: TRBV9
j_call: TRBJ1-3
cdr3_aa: CASSVQGAGNTIYF

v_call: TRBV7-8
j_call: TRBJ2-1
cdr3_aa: CASSQRTVYNEQFF

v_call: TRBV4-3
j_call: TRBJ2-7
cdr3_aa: CASSQDPGSAYEQYF

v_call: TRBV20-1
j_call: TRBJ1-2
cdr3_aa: CSAIPPRELGQKNGYTF

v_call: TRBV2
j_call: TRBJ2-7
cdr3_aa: CARRGLAGAQYF

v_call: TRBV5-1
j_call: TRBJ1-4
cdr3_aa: CASSLEGREEEKLFF

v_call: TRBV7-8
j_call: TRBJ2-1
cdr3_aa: CASSPGAETSNEQFF

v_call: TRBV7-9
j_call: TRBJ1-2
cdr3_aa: CASSLPGGWTGPFNYGYTF

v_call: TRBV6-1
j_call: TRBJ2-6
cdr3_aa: CASSDQSSGANVLTF

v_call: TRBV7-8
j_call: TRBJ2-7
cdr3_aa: CASSLGGHDEQYF

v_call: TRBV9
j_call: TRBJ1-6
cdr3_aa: CASSVATGEGLHF

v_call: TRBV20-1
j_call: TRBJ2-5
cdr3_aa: CSADDRDRGQETQYF

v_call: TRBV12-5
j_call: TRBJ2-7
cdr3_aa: CASAPGPNREQYF

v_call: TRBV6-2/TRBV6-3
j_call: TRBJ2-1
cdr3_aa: CASSYLSEQFF

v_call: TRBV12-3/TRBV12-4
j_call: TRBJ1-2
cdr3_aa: CASRQGLGYTF

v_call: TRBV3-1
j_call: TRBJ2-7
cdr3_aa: CASSQVQMGRDEQYF

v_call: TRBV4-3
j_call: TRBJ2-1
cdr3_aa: CASSQEALVSSYNEQFF

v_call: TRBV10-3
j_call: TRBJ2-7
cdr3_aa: CAIWDSVTYEQYF

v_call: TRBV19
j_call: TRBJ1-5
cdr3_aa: CASSFGGGRNNQPQHF

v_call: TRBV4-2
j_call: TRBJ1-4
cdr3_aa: CASSLKPGHTVNEKLFF

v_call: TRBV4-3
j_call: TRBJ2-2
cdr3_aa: CASSHVTGAGELFF

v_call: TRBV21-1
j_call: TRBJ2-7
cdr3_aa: CASSKASAGAYTYEQYF

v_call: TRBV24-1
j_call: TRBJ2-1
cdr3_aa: CATGGQGQGHNEQFF

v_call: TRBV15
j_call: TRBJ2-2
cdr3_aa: CATSRTPRVDTGELFF